Below, 18 T cell receptor beta chains from the same sample are listed, as sequenced in a study of shared clonotypes between healthy human individuals. Produced via immunoSEQ multiplex PCR; TCRdb's table is partial and in-frame only. The data show over a million clones, less than 99% seen once. What was sequenced was naive CD4+ T cells sorted from blood. Subset here: CD45RA+ positively selected. These TCRs come from a man aged 30 to 39 in good health.

The rearrangement links TRBV10-3 to TRBJ2-5; a weak D match, TRBD2 (6 bases). V lost 5 bases, J lost 2 bases, and 9 bases lay in between. The CDR3 totals 13 residues. Per germline, CDR1 ENHRY and CDR2 SYGVKD. The CDR3: CAISRDSQETQYF. CDR3 DNA sequence: TGTGCCATCAGTCGGGACTCTCAAGAGACCCAGTACTTC.

The chain is built from TRBV2 and TRBJ2-3; D is unclear. CDR1 SNHLY and CDR2 FYNNEI come from the germline V gene. CDR3 length equals 13 residues. Trimming took 10 bases from V and 1 from J, leaving 12 bases between them. The CDR3 sequence is CAITRGGTDTQYF. Written as DNA, the CDR3 is TGTGCCATCACCCGAGGAGGCACAGATACGCAGTATTTT. The whole variable domain, remainder taken from reference TRBV2 and TRBJ2-3, is EPEVTQTPSHQVTQMGQEVILRCVPISNHLYFYWYRQILGQKVEFLVSFYNNEISEKSEIFDDQFSVERPDGSNFTLKIRSTKLEDSAMYFCAITRGGTDTQYFGPGTRLTVL.

The J gene is TRBJ2-3, the V gene TRBV5-1; TRBD2 might be the D (6 bases). V lost 2 bases to trimming and J lost 5 bases, with 15 bases between them. This CDR3 spans 15 amino acids. Looked up from germline, CDR1 is SGHRS and CDR2 is YFSETQ. The DNA of the CDR3 is TGCGCCAGCAGCTTATCACGCGGGGAAGAAGATACGCAGTATTTT. Protein sequence: CASSLSRGEEDTQYF.

The rearrangement links TRBV6-5 to TRBJ1-2; perhaps TRBD1 as D (5 bases). Trimming cost V 0 bases and J 8 bases, with 13 bases left between them. Per germline, CDR1 MNHEY and CDR2 SVGAGI. The CDR3 runs 14 residues. The chain's CDR3 is CASSYSRVRQGYTF. In DNA form, the CDR3 reads TGTGCCAGCAGTTACTCCAGGGTCCGACAAGGCTACACCTTC.

V gene TRBV7-3 combines with J gene TRBJ2-5; 9 bases map to TRBD1. In germline, CDR1 is SGHTA, CDR2 FQGTGA. The V gene end was trimmed by 3 bases and the J gene end by 6 bases; junction bases not matched to a gene: 2. CDR3 length: 13 amino acids. The CDR3: CASSLYRGQTQYF. Written as DNA, the CDR3 is TGTGCCAGCAGCTTGTACAGGGGGCAGACCCAGTACTTC.

The chain is built from TRBV14 and TRBJ2-1; TRBD2 matches 9 bases. This CDR3 contains 18 residues. Germline CDR1 and CDR2: SGHDN and FVKESK. V trimming: 2 bases; J trimming: 2 bases; junction bases outside the gene matches: 10. The CDR3 bases are TGTGCCAGCAGCCAATCGGGTCTAGCGGGACCACCCTACAATGAGCAGTTCTTC. This sequence encodes CASSQSGLAGPPYNEQFF.

As to this clone: A junction boundary mismatches the germline segment, possibly from a read error. This chain connects TRBV7-7 to TRBJ2-2, with 9 bases matching TRBD1. CDR1 is SSHAT, CDR2 FNYEAQ, per germline (reference sequence). The CDR3 runs 15 residues. DNA of the CDR3: TGTGCTAGCAGCCAGACAGGGGGATGGGCCGGGGAGCTGTTTTTT. Amino acids: CASSQTGGWAGELFF.

V usage is TRBV7-8 and J usage is TRBJ2-1; 9 positions agree with TRBD1. Per germline, CDR1 SGHVS and CDR2 FQNEAQ. With 1 base clipped from V and 7 bases from J, the junction kept 8 bases outside the gene matches. The CDR3 is made up of 16 amino acids. CDR3 in amino acids: CASSLGNRGLGNEQFF. The CDR3 coding sequence is TGTGCCAGCAGCTTAGGAAACAGGGGGCTGGGAAATGAGCAGTTCTTC.

The chain uses TRBV5-4 and TRBJ2-2; TRBD1 matches 11 bases. This CDR3 region has 15 residues. V shed 2 bases and J 7 bases; nucleotides not matched to a gene: 4. Germline CDR1 SGHNT, CDR2 YYREEE (reference sequence). In nucleotides, the CDR3 is TGTGCCAGCAGCTTCGGACAGGGGGCAAACGGGGAGCTGTTTTTT. This codes for CASSFGQGANGELFF.

The table lists this clone with a count of one. V is TRBV6-1 and J is TRBJ1-5; tentative D call: TRBD1 (5 bases). The CDR3 is 14 amino acids. The germline V gene encodes CDR1 MNHNS and CDR2 SASEGT. Trimming removed 7 bases at V and 4 bases at J, with 14 bases between. The CDR3 loop reads CASTDLGTNQPQHF. The CDR3, as DNA: TGTGCCAGCACAGACCTCGGGACGAATCAGCCCCAGCATTTT.

Here the CDR3 DNA reads TGTGCCAGCAGCTTAGGAATTGACGGCAATGAGCAGTTCTTC. Protein sequence: CASSLGIDGNEQFF. This rearrangement joins TRBV7-3 to TRBJ2-1; D is unclear. The V end lost 2 bases, the J end lost 6 bases, and 11 bases lay between the germline ends. This CDR3 has 14 amino acids. CDR1 is SGHTA and CDR2 is FQGTGA in the germline V gene.

The rearrangement links TRBV9 to TRBJ2-3; TRBD1 matches at 7 bases. J lost 0 bases, V lost 5 bases, and 9 bases had no gene match. The length of the CDR3 is 16 residues. The germline CDR1 and CDR2 sequences are SGDLS and YYNGEE. CDR3 in DNA: TGTGCCAGCAGTGTCGAGACAGGGTCTAGCACAGATACGCAGTATTTT. This sequence encodes CASSVETGSSTDTQYF.

The chain links TRBV6-5 to TRBJ2-3; D gene uncertain. Trimming removed 0 bases from V and 0 bases from J, with 4 bases in between. There are 14 residues in the CDR3. Germline CDR1 is MNHEY and CDR2 is SVGAGI. CDR3 sequence: CASSYSTSTDTQYF. CDR3 coding DNA: TGTGCCAGCAGTTACTCGACCAGCACAGATACGCAGTATTTT.

This clone appeared once. V and J are TRBV11-3 and TRBJ2-3, with 13 bases identical to TRBD2. This CDR3 spans 16 amino acids. With V trimmed by 6 bases and J by 3 bases, 6 bases remained unmatched. CDR1 SGHNT and CDR2 YENEEA come from the germline V gene. This chain's CDR3 is CASSRKTSGRTDTQYF. DNA of the CDR3: TGTGCCAGCAGTCGAAAGACTAGCGGGAGGACAGATACGCAGTATTTT.

This clone has a single count. The V gene is TRBV5-1, the J gene TRBJ2-6; tentatively, D is TRBD1 or TRBD2 (5 bases each). The CDR3 is made up of 17 amino acids. V lost 4 bases and J lost 0, with 14 bases in between. The germline V gene encodes CDR1 SGHRS and CDR2 YFSETQ. CDR3: CASSPRAGTSGANVLTF. DNA of the CDR3: TGCGCCAGCAGCCCTCGGGCAGGGACCTCTGGGGCCAACGTCCTGACTTTC.

This chain connects TRBV5-1 to TRBJ2-1; 11 nucleotides match TRBD2. This CDR3 is built from 13 residues. The V segment lost 4 bases and the J segment 10 bases; nucleotides outside the gene matches: 4. The V gene's germline CDR1 is SGHRS and CDR2 YFSETQ. The CDR3 sequence is CASSILAGGEQFF. The CDR3 region has the DNA TGCGCCAGCAGCATTTTAGCGGGAGGGGAGCAGTTCTTC.

The chain is built from TRBV7-8 and TRBJ2-1; D could derive from TRBD1 or TRBD2 (5 bases each). With 5 bases removed from V and 10 bases from J, the gap between germline ends came to 15 bases. Germline loops: CDR1 SGHVS, CDR2 FQNEAQ. The CDR3 is 13 amino acids. The CDR3 sequence is CASSLQGGLEQFF. The CDR3 nucleotides read TGTGCCAGCAGCCTTCAGGGCGGGCTGGAGCAGTTCTTC.

The chain joins TRBV6-5 to TRBJ2-5; perhaps TRBD2 as D (5 bases). Deletions cut 10 bases from V and 1 base from J, with 13 bases between. Germline V gene data show CDR1 as MNHEY and CDR2 as SVGAGI. There are 13 residues in the CDR3. As DNA, the CDR3 is TGTGCCACCACAACCGGGGTCCAAGAGACCCAGTACTTC. Translating it yields CATTTGVQETQYF.